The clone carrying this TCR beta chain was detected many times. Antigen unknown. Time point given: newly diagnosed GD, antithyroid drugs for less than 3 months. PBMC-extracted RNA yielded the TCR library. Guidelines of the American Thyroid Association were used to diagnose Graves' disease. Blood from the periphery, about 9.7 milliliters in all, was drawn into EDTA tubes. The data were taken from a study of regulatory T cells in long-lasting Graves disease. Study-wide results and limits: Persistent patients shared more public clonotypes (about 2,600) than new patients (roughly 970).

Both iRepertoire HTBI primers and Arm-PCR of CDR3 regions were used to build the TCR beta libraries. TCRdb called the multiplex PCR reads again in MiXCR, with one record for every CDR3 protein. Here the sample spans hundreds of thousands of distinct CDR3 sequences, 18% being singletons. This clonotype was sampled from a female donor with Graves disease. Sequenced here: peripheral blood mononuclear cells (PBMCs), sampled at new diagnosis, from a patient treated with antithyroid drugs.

The CDR3 sequence is CASSTPPGQGPYNEQFF. The CDR3 DNA sequence: TGTGCCAGCAGCACTCCCCCCGGACAGGGGCCCTACAATGAGCAGTTCTTC. The V call is TRBV12-3 or TRBV12-4, the J call TRBJ2-1, with 9 bases lining up with TRBD1. The CDR3 spans 17 residues. With 6 bases clipped from V and 2 bases from J, the junction kept 11 bases outside the gene matches.